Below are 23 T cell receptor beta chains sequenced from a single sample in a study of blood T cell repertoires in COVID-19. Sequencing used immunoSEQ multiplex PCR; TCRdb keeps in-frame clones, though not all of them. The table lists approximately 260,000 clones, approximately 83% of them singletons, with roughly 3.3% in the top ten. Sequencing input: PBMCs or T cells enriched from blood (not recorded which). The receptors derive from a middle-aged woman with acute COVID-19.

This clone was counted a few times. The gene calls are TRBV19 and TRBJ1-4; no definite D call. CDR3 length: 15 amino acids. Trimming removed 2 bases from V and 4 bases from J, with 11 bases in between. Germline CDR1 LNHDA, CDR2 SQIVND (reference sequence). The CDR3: CASSIMLANNEKLFF. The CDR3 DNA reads TGTGCCAGTAGTATAATGCTAGCAAATAATGAAAAACTGTTTTTT.

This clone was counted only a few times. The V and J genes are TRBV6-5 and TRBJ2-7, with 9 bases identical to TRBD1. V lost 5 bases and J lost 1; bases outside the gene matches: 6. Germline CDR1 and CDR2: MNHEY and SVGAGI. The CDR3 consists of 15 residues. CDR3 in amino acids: CASSNTGGASYEQYF. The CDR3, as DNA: TGTGCCAGCAGTAACACAGGGGGCGCTTCCTACGAGCAGTACTTC.

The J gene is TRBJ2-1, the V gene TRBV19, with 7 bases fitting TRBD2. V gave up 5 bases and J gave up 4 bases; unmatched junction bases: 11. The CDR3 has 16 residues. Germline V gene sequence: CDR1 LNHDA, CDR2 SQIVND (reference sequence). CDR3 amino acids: CASSPTRDGRYNEQFF. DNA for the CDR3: TGTGCCAGTAGTCCCACCCGTGACGGGAGGTACAATGAGCAGTTCTTC.

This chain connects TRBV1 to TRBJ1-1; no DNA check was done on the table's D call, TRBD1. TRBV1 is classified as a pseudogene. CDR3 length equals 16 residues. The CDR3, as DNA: TGCACCAGCAGCCAAGTAAAGGGACAGGGATTTCAAACGGCTTTCTTT. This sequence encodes CTSSQVKGQGFQTAFF.

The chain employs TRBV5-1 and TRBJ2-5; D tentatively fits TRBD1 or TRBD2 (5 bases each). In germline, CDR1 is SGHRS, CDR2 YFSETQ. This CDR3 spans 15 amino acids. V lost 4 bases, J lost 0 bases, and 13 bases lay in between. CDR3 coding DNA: TGCGCCAGCAGCCTGGGGACGGGATACCAAGAGACCCAGTACTTC. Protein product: CASSLGTGYQETQYF.

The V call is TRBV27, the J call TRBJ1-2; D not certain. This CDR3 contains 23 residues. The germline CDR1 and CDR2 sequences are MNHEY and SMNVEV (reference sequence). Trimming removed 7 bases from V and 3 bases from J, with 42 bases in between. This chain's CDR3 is CASTKSRTTREDLGLRVDYGYTF. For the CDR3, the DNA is TGTGCCAGCACCAAGAGTAGAACTACTAGGGAGGACCTGGGATTAAGGGTAGACTATGGCTACACCTTC.

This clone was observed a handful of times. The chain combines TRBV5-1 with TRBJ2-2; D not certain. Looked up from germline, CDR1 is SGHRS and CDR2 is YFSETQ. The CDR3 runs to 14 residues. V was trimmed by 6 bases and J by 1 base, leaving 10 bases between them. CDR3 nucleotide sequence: TGCGCCAGCACCTCTGCCGGGAACACCGGGGAGCTGTTTTTT. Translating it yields CASTSAGNTGELFF.

The CDR3 here is CATSSRAGVINEQFF. DNA of the CDR3: TGTGCCACCTCGAGTAGAGCGGGTGTTATCAATGAGCAGTTCTTC. This chain joins TRBV24-1 and TRBJ2-1; D possibly corresponds to TRBD2 (6 bases). Per germline, CDR1 KGHDR and CDR2 SFDVKD. The length of the CDR3 is 15 residues. Trimming shortened V by 9 bases and J by 6 bases, and 20 bases separated the two germline ends.

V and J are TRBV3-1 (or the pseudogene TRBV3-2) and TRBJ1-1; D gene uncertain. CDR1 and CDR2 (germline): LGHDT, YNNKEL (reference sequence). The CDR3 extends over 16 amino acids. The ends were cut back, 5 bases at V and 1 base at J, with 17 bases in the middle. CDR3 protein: CASSTPTGAGNTEAFF. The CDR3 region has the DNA TGTGCCAGCAGCACCCCCACTGGAGCTGGGAACACTGAAGCTTTCTTT.

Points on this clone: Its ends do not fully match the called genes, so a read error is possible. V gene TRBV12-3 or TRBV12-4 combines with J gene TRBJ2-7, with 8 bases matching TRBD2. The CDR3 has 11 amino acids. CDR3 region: CASRGTGTSFF. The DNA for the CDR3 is TGTGCCAGCCGAGGCACCGGGACTAGTTTCTTC.

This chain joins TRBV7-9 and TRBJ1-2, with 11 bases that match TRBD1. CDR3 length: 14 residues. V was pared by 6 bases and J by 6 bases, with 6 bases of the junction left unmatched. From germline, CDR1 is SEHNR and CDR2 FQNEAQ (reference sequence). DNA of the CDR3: TGTGCCAGCAGTTCCGGGACAGGGGGTAATGGCTACACCTTC. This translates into CASSSGTGGNGYTF.

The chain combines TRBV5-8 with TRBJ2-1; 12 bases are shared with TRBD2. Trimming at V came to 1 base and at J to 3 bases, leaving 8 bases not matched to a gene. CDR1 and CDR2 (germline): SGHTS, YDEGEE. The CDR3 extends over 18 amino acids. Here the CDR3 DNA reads TGTGCCAGCAGCTTGTTCCTAGCGGGAGGGAATTACTACAATGAGCAGTTCTTC. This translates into CASSLFLAGGNYYNEQFF.

In DNA, the CDR3 is TGTGCCAGTAGTGTGACAGGGTCAGATACGCAGTATTTT. It specifies CASSVTGSDTQYF. The chain carries TRBV19 and TRBJ2-3, with 7 bases lining up with TRBD1. Germline V gene data show CDR1 as LNHDA and CDR2 as SQIVND (reference sequence). The CDR3 spans 13 residues. V lost 5 bases to trimming and J lost 4 bases; unmatched junction nucleotides: 3. The entire variable domain, with the rest obtained from reference TRBV19 and TRBJ2-3, is as follows: DGGITQSPKYLFRKEGQNVTLSCEQNLNHDAMYWYRQDPGQGLRLIYYSQIVNDFQKGDIAEGYSVSREKKESFPLTVTSAQKNPTAFYLCASSVTGSDTQYFGPGTRLTVL.

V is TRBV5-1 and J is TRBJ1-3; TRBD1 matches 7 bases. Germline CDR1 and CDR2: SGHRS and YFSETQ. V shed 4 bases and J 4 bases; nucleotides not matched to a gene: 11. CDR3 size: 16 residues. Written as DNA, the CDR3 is TGCGCCAGCAGCCCCGACGGGACAGTTCGCGGAAACACCATATATTTT. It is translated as CASSPDGTVRGNTIYF.

CDR3 nucleotide sequence: TGTGCCAGCAGCCAAGAGCCCTTCGGCTACAATGAGCAGTTCTTC. This encodes CASSQEPFGYNEQFF. The chain has TRBV14 and TRBJ2-1; D uncertain. This CDR3 has 15 residues. Germline CDR1 SGHDN, CDR2 FVKESK. V lost 0 bases, J lost 3 bases, and 9 bases lay in between.

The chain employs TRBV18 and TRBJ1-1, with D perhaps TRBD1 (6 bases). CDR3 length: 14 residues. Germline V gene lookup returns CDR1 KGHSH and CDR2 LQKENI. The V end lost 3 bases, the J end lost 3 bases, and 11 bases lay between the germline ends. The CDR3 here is CASSPLGADTEAFF. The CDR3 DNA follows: TGTGCCAGCTCACCGCTGGGGGCAGACACTGAAGCTTTCTTT.

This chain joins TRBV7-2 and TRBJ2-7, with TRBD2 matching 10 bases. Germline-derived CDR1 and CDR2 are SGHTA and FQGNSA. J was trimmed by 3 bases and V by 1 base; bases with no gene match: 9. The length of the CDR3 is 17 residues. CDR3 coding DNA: TGTGCCAGCAGCTTAGAAACCTCCTGGACTAGCGGCTACGAGCAGTACTTC. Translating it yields CASSLETSWTSGYEQYF. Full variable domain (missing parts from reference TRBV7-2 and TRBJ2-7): GAGVSQSPSNKVTEKGKDVELRCDPISGHTALYWYRQSLGQGLEFLIYFQGNSAPDKSGLPSDRFSAERTGGSVSTLTIQRTQQEDSAVYLCASSLETSWTSGYEQYFGPGTRLTVT.

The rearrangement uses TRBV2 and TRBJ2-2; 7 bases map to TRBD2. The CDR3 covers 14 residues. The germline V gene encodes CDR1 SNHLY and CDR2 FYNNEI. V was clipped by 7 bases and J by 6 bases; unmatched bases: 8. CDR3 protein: CASTGGRTAGELFF. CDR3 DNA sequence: TGTGCCAGCACTGGCGGGAGAACGGCCGGGGAGCTGTTTTTT. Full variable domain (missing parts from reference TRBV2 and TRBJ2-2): EPEVTQTPSHQVTQMGQEVILRCVPISNHLYFYWYRQILGQKVEFLVSFYNNEISEKSEIFDDQFSVERPDGSNFTLKIRSTKLEDSAMYFCASTGGRTAGELFFGEGSRLTVL.

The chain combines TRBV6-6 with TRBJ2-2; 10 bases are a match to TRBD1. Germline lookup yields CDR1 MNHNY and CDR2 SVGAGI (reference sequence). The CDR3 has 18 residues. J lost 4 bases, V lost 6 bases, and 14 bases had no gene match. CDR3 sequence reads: CASSRSPGTGVGTGELFF. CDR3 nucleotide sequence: TGTGCCAGCAGCCGAAGTCCCGGGACAGGGGTAGGCACCGGGGAGCTGTTTTTT.

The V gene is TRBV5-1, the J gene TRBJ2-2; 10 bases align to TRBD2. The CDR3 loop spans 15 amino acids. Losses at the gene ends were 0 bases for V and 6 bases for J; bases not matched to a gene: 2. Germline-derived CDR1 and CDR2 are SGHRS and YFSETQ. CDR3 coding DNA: TGCGCCAGCAGCTTGGTAGCGGGAGGTGCCGGGGAGCTGTTTTTT. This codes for CASSLVAGGAGELFF.

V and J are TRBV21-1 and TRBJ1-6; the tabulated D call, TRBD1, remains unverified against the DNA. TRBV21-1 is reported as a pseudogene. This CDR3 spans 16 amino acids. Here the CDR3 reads CASSKVQVPYNSPLHF. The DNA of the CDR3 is TGTGCCAGCAGCAAAGTTCAGGTACCCTATAATTCACCCCTCCACTTT.

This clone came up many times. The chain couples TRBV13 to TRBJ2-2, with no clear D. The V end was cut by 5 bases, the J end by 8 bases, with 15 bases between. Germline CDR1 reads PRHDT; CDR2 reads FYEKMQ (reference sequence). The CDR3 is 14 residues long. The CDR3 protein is CASSPRVLEGELFF. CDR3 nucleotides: TGTGCCAGCAGCCCCCGGGTGCTTGAAGGGGAGCTGTTTTTT.

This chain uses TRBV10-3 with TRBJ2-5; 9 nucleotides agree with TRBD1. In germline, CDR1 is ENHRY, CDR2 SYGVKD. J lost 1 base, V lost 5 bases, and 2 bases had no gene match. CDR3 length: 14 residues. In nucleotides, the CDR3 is TGTGCCATCAGTCTACAGGGGGCCCAAGAGACCCAGTACTTC. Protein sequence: CAISLQGAQETQYF.